The 9 T cell receptor beta chains given below trace back to one sample, sequenced in a study of T cell responses to AZD1222 COVID-19 vaccine. Using immunoSEQ multiplex PCR, the repertoire was profiled, and TCRdb retains in-frame clones only, with some absent. The data contain about 120,000 clones, around nine tenths of them singletons. The source material was peripheral blood, sampled 28 days after the second AZD1222 dose. The receptor set was obtained from an adult who received the AZD1222 COVID-19 vaccine.

V is TRBV2 and J is TRBJ2-3; 9 bases are shared with TRBD1. Germline CDR1 SNHLY, CDR2 FYNNEI. This CDR3 contains 15 residues. The V gene end was trimmed by 4 bases and the J gene end by 5 bases; junction bases not matched to a gene: 7. The CDR3 is CASSGHRGPVDTQYF. CDR3 DNA: TGTGCCAGCAGTGGACACAGGGGGCCGGTAGATACGCAGTATTTT.

V gene TRBV7-2 combines with J gene TRBJ2-5; 10 bases are shared with TRBD2. This CDR3 has 15 residues. V was pared by 0 bases and J by 5 bases, with 3 bases of the junction left unmatched. Germline V gene data show CDR1 as SGHTA and CDR2 as FQGNSA. CDR3 residues: CASSLALAGAETQYF. In DNA, the CDR3 is TGTGCCAGCAGCTTAGCCCTAGCGGGAGCGGAGACCCAGTACTTC.

The chain recombines TRBV29-1 with TRBJ2-3; the D gene is possibly TRBD2 (6 bases). The CDR3 covers 14 residues. CDR1 and CDR2 from the germline V gene are SQVTM and ANQGSEA. V lost 7 bases and J 0 bases, leaving 14 bases between the germline ends. The CDR3 is CSAKYRGSTDTQYF. The CDR3 coding sequence is TGCAGCGCCAAATACCGGGGGAGCACAGATACGCAGTATTTT.

This rearrangement joins TRBV2 to TRBJ2-7; 9 bases are a match to TRBD2. The CDR3 sequence is 15 residues long. Germline V CDR1 and CDR2: SNHLY, FYNNEI. Losses at the gene ends were 7 bases for V and 6 bases for J; bases not matched to a gene: 13. The CDR3 loop is CASKAERGEGGEQYF. The CDR3 DNA reads TGTGCCAGCAAGGCCGAGCGGGGGGAAGGAGGCGAGCAGTACTTC.

The chain links TRBV3-1 (or the pseudogene TRBV3-2) to TRBJ2-7, with no clear D. Germline values: CDR1 LGHDT, CDR2 YNNKEL (reference sequence). Trimming left V 3 bases short and J 3 bases short, with 6 bases between. There are 12 residues in the CDR3. The CDR3 bases are TGTGCCAGCAGCCAGGGTCACTACGAGCAGTACTTC. It translates to CASSQGHYEQYF.

The V and J genes are TRBV6-5 and TRBJ2-1; 9 nucleotides align to TRBD1. This CDR3 has 15 amino acids. The trim removed 5 bases at V and 1 base at J, leaving 3 bases unmatched. Germline CDR1 is MNHEY and CDR2 is SVGAGI. In DNA, the CDR3 is TGTGCCAGCAGTCAGACAGGGGGGTCCTACAATGAGCAGTTCTTC. It encodes CASSQTGGSYNEQFF.

This clone has just a few counts. This chain connects TRBV2 to TRBJ1-6, with a possible D match to TRBD1 (5 bases). The length of the CDR3 is 15 residues. CDR1 is SNHLY and CDR2 is FYNNEI in the germline V gene. V dropped 3 bases and J dropped 2 bases, with 8 bases sitting between them. As DNA, the CDR3 is TGTGCCAGCAGTGATTCCAGGGCCTATAATTCACCCCTCCACTTT. Translation gives CASSDSRAYNSPLHF.

This clone appeared a single time. This chain joins TRBV6-1 and TRBJ2-7, with 9 bases that match TRBD1. Germline CDR1 and CDR2: MNHNS and SASEGT. The trim removed 4 bases at V and 3 bases at J, leaving 10 bases unmatched. This CDR3 region has 16 residues. CDR3 amino acids: CASSVPQGAGNYEQYF. The CDR3 coding sequence is TGTGCCAGCAGTGTACCACAGGGGGCCGGGAACTACGAGCAGTACTTC.

The chain couples TRBV28 to TRBJ2-1; 15 positions match TRBD2. The CDR3 has 15 amino acids. Per germline, CDR1 MDHEN and CDR2 SYDVKM. V gave up 7 bases and J gave up 7 bases; unmatched junction bases: 5. DNA of the CDR3: TGTGCCAGCACTCTAGGGACTAGCGGGGGGAATGAGCAGTTCTTC. Its translation is CASTLGTSGGNEQFF.